The 28 T cell receptor beta chains listed next were all sequenced from one sample in a study of blood T cells in healthy people across ages. Primers used in a second PCR of about 6 to 12 cycles were a sample-barcoded 5' primer and a J-beta primer mix. A single record per CDR3 protein comes from TCRdb applying MiXCR to the 5' RACE reads. This sample has over 600,000 distinct CDR3 sequences, with under 25% found just once. Sequencing input: blood. These receptors were obtained from a man aged 70-80 years in good health.

The table lists this clonotype with a few counts. This chain uses TRBV2 with TRBJ1-4; no reliable D call. This CDR3 spans 16 amino acids. Germline assignment: CDR1 SNHLY and CDR2 FYNNEI. V lost 6 bases and J lost 5, with 19 bases in between. This CDR3 reads CASSAYLTVLNEKLFF. The CDR3 DNA reads as TGTGCCAGCAGCGCCTACCTTACAGTTCTAAATGAAAAACTGTTTTTT.

The rearrangement links TRBV7-3 to TRBJ2-7; no clear D gene. V was pared by 0 bases and J by 5 bases, with 14 bases between. Per germline, CDR1 SGHTA and CDR2 FQGTGA. This CDR3 comprises 15 residues. This CDR3 is CASSLTPAKGDEQYF. CDR3 nucleotides: TGTGCCAGCAGCTTAACCCCAGCTAAGGGCGACGAGCAGTACTTC.

The J gene is TRBJ2-1, the V gene TRBV6-6; 8 nucleotides agree with TRBD1. CDR3 length: 13 amino acids. Trimming cost V 8 bases and J 4 bases; bases outside gene matches: 4. Germline V gives CDR1 MNHNY, CDR2 SVGAGI (reference sequence). The CDR3 sequence is CASLGQGYNEQFF. CDR3 DNA: TGTGCCAGCCTCGGACAGGGTTACAATGAGCAGTTCTTC.

J is TRBJ2-5 and V is TRBV5-1; TRBD2 aligns across 11 bases. After removal of 5 bases from V and 3 bases from J, the junction contained 6 bases not matched to a gene. Germline V gene sequence: CDR1 SGHRS, CDR2 YFSETQ. The CDR3 is 15 residues long. CDR3 bases: TGCGCCAGCAGTAGTGAGACTAGCGGGAAAGAGACCCAGTACTTC. This gives the protein CASSSETSGKETQYF.

Ten or more counts support this clonotype. Sequence at one end of the junction differs from germline and may be a read error. The chain recombines TRBV29-1 with TRBJ2-1; no firm D call. In germline, CDR1 is SQVTM, CDR2 ANQGSEA. The CDR3 loop spans 14 amino acids. CDR3 sequence: CSVVPDWSFNEQFF. The CDR3 bases are TGCAGCGTTGTCCCCGACTGGTCCTTCAATGAGCAGTTCTTC.

About this clonotype itself: One junction end does not reproduce the germline sequence, and a read error may be involved. The rearrangement joins TRBV7-2 to TRBJ2-5, with D perhaps TRBD2 (6 bases). The last part of the DNA fits TRBJ2-1 better; the J call may be wrong. This CDR3 comprises 15 residues. CDR1 and CDR2 from the germline V gene are SGHTA and FQGNSA. The DNA for the CDR3 is TGCGCCAGCAGGCCACCGGGACTCAACAACAATGAGCAGTTCTTC. Translated: CASRPPGLNNNEQFF.

The chain has TRBV27 and TRBJ2-1, with 8 bases identical to TRBD1. Per the germline V gene, CDR1 is MNHEY and CDR2 is SMNVEV (reference sequence). The CDR3 sequence is 15 residues long. V gave up 3 bases and J gave up 5 bases; unmatched junction bases: 6. In DNA, the CDR3 is TGTGCCAGCAGTTTTTCAGGGGGCGGCAACAATGAGCAGTTCTTC. Translated, it gives CASSFSGGGNNEQFF.

This clonotype appeared a few times. CDR3 residues: CASSPPPASYEQYF. As DNA, the CDR3 is TGTGCCAGCTCTCCCCCTCCAGCCTCCTACGAGCAGTACTTC. The chain combines TRBV6-1 with TRBJ2-7; D call uncertain. The germline gives CDR1 MNHNS, CDR2 SASEGT. Trimming took off 8 bases at V and 0 bases at J, with 14 bases between the two ends. The CDR3 is made up of 14 amino acids.

The CDR3 reads CASSLGTSENNEQFF. The DNA of the CDR3 is TGTGCCAGCAGCCTCGGGACTAGCGAAAACAATGAGCAGTTCTTC. This sequence joins TRBV3-1 and TRBJ2-1; 10 bases are shared with TRBD2. The J segment lost 5 bases and the V segment lost 4 bases, leaving 5 bases of the junction unmatched. The CDR3 runs to 15 residues. CDR1 LGHDT and CDR2 YNNKEL come from the germline V gene (reference sequence).

For the CDR3, the DNA is TGTGCCAGCAGTTACTCTGGACAGGGTTACACCGGGGAGCTGTTTTTT. Its protein is CASSYSGQGYTGELFF. This chain uses TRBV6-5 with TRBJ2-2, with 8 positions matching TRBD1. Trimming removed 0 bases from V and 3 bases from J; junction bases left unmatched: 3. This CDR3 has 16 amino acids. Germline V CDR1 and CDR2: MNHEY, SVGAGI.

The genes are TRBV5-1 and TRBJ2-5, with D possibly matching TRBD2 (5 bases). CDR1 is SGHRS, CDR2 YFSETQ, per germline. CDR3 length equals 16 residues. Trimming took off 0 bases at V and 6 bases at J, with 18 bases between the two ends. Here the CDR3 reads CASSLDLAPEVKTQYF. In DNA, the CDR3 is TGCGCCAGCAGCTTGGATCTAGCTCCTGAGGTCAAGACCCAGTACTTC.

As regards this clonotype: Its ends do not fully match the called genes, so a read error is possible. This chain joins TRBV11-2 and TRBJ2-7; TRBD2 might be the D (6 bases). Germline V gives CDR1 SGHAT, CDR2 FQNNGV. This CDR3 contains 15 residues. The CDR3 DNA reads TGTGCCAGCAGCTTGTTGCGGCGGGACGCCTACGAGCAGTGCTTC. This sequence encodes CASSLLRRDAYEQCF.

This clonotype has just a few counts. V usage is TRBV7-3 and J usage is TRBJ2-3, with unresolved D. This CDR3 has 14 amino acids. Germline CDR1 and CDR2: SGHTA and FQGTGA. Trimming left V 6 bases short and J 0 bases short, with 10 bases between. The CDR3 DNA sequence: TGTGCCAGCAGGGACGCGACCAGCACAGATACGCAGTATTTT. Its protein is CASRDATSTDTQYF.

The rearrangement joins TRBV6-4 to TRBJ2-7; TRBD1 aligns across 9 bases. The V segment lost 9 bases and the J segment 1 base; nucleotides outside the gene matches: 13. Germline V gives CDR1 MRHNA, CDR2 SNTAGT. CDR3 length: 16 amino acids. The CDR3 is CARPGTGRLKSYEQYF. In DNA form, the CDR3 reads TGTGCCAGACCCGGGACAGGGCGATTAAAGTCCTACGAGCAGTACTTC.

The V and J genes are TRBV7-3 and TRBJ2-5, with D tentatively TRBD1 (6 bases). Germline CDR1 reads SGHTA; CDR2 reads FQGTGA. The V end was cut by 4 bases, the J end by 5 bases, with 11 bases between. The CDR3 runs 13 residues. The CDR3 region has the DNA TGTGCCAGCAGCTCGACAGGTGGGGAGACCCAGTACTTC. Residues: CASSSTGGETQYF.

This clonotype was picked up a small number of times. This sequence joins TRBV10-2 and TRBJ2-5; weak D call: TRBD2 (6 bases). The assigned J gene may be wrong: the sequence end matches TRBJ2-7 better. The CDR3 runs 14 residues. Germline V gene lookup returns CDR1 WSHSY and CDR2 SAAADI. As DNA, the CDR3 is TGCGCCAGCAGTGATGGGGGACTGACCTACGAGCAGTACTTC. It translates to CASSDGGLTYEQYF.

As for this clonotype: One end of the junction is discordant with germline, which a read error may explain. V is TRBV20-1 and J is TRBJ2-1, with 12 positions matching TRBD2. Per the germline V gene, CDR1 is DFQATT and CDR2 is SNEGSKA (reference sequence). The CDR3 consists of 17 residues. The CDR3 DNA is TGCAGTGCTAGATCCGGTCAGGGACTAGCGGGTGCGAATGAGCAGCTCTTC. This translates into CSARSGQGLAGANEQLF.

This clonotype was recorded a few times. J is TRBJ2-1 and V is TRBV29-1; either TRBD1 or TRBD2 may supply D (5 bases each). The DNA end favors TRBJ2-5, so the J call may be wrong. CDR3 length equals 15 residues. The V gene's germline CDR1 is SQVTM and CDR2 ANQGSEA. The CDR3 sequence: CSALSRVGVGETQYF. The CDR3 coding sequence is TGCAGCGCCCTAAGCAGGGTGGGGGTTGGAGAGACCCAGTACTTC.

Only a few counts were recorded for this clonotype. The J gene is TRBJ1-4, the V gene TRBV9; the match to TRBD1 covers 7 bases. With V trimmed by 4 bases and J by 3 bases, 6 bases remained unmatched. CDR1 is SGDLS, CDR2 YYNGEE, per germline. The CDR3 consists of 15 residues. The CDR3 sequence is CASSSRQGANEKLFF. In DNA, the CDR3 is TGTGCCAGCAGCTCCCGACAGGGAGCTAATGAAAAACTGTTTTTT. The variable domain in full, completed from reference TRBV9 and TRBJ1-4, reads DSGVTQTPKHLITATGQRVTLRCSPRSGDLSVYWYQQSLDQGLQFLIQYYNGEERAKGNILERFSAQQFPDLHSELNLSSLELGDSALYFCASSSRQGANEKLFFGSGTQLSVL.

The CDR3 DNA reads as TGTGCCAGCAGCCGAACGGCTAGCAGACCGGGAGAGACCCAGTACTTC. It translates to CASSRTASRPGETQYF. The V call is TRBV7-2, the J call TRBJ2-5, with D perhaps matching TRBD2 (5 bases). CDR3 length equals 16 residues. Trimming removed 5 bases from V and 4 bases from J, with 20 bases in between. Germline CDR1 reads SGHTA; CDR2 reads FQGNSA.

The chain joins TRBV5-1 to TRBJ2-2, with D perhaps assigned TRBD1 or TRBD2 (5 bases each). The germline V and J ends were trimmed by 0 bases and 7 bases, with 16 bases remaining between them. Germline values: CDR1 SGHRS, CDR2 YFSETQ. The length of the CDR3 is 16 residues. The CDR3 reads CASSLERRELGGELFF. The CDR3 bases are TGCGCCAGCAGCTTGGAGCGCAGGGAGCTAGGCGGGGAGCTGTTTTTT. The complete variable domain, with remaining parts taken from reference TRBV5-1 and TRBJ2-2, reads KAGVTQTPRYLIKTRGQQVTLSCSPISGHRSVSWYQQTPGQGLQFLFEYFSETQRNKGNFPGRFSGRQFSNSRSEMNVSTLELGDSALYLCASSLERRELGGELFFGEGSRLTVL.

This clonotype was counted between two and nine times. CDR3 amino acids: CASSLQGQGSTEAFF. The CDR3, as DNA: TGTGCCAGCAGTTTACAAGGACAGGGGTCCACTGAAGCTTTCTTT. The chain has TRBV27 and TRBJ1-1; 9 bases line up with TRBD1. This CDR3 is built from 15 residues. Germline CDR1 and CDR2: MNHEY and SMNVEV (reference sequence). V lost 2 bases to trimming and J lost 4 bases; unmatched junction nucleotides: 5.

Concerning this clonotype itself: At one end the junction does not follow the germline gene, possibly because of a read error. The CDR3 bases are TGTGCCAGCAGCCCCGGATGCACTAGCGGGAGGGCCAAAAACACTCAGTACTTC. This gives the protein CASSPGCTSGRAKNTQYF. V and J are TRBV3-1 and TRBJ2-4; 13 bases align to TRBD2. The CDR3 length is 18 residues. Per the germline V gene, CDR1 is LGHDT and CDR2 is YNNKEL (reference sequence).

J is TRBJ2-7 and V is TRBV7-2, with 11 bases lining up with TRBD2. Germline loops: CDR1 SGHTA, CDR2 FQGNSA. V lost 1 base, J lost 0 bases, and 8 bases stayed unmatched. CDR3 length: 18 residues. Here the CDR3 reads CASSLEVSSGRSSYEQYF. The CDR3 DNA reads TGTGCCAGCAGCTTAGAGGTGTCTAGCGGGAGGAGCTCCTACGAGCAGTACTTC.

The chain uses TRBV5-1 and TRBJ1-2, with unresolved D. Germline CDR1 is SGHRS and CDR2 is YFSETQ. The ends were cut back, 2 bases at V and 4 bases at J, with 12 bases in the middle. The CDR3 runs to 14 residues. The CDR3 DNA reads as TGCGCCAGCAGCTTAACAGACGGATTCTATGGCTACACCTTC. Its translation: CASSLTDGFYGYTF. Supplemented by reference TRBV5-1 and TRBJ1-2, the full variable domain reads KAGVTQTPRYLIKTRGQQVTLSCSPISGHRSVSWYQQTPGQGLQFLFEYFSETQRNKGNFPGRFSGRQFSNSRSEMNVSTLELGDSALYLCASSLTDGFYGYTFGSGTRLTVV.

This clonotype turned up a few times. The J gene is TRBJ1-2, the V gene TRBV4-3; D is uncertain. With 1 base removed from V and 1 base from J, the gap between germline ends came to 10 bases. The V gene's germline CDR1 is LGHNA and CDR2 YSLEER. This CDR3 region has 15 residues. The CDR3 loop reads CASSQGPNNNYGYTF. DNA for the CDR3: TGCGCCAGCAGCCAAGGGCCTAATAATAACTATGGCTACACCTTC.

This chain joins TRBV29-1 and TRBJ2-5, with 7 nucleotides matching TRBD2. Germline values: CDR1 SQVTM, CDR2 ANQGSEA. V shed 4 bases, J shed 7 bases, and the junction held 0 bases outside the gene matches. CDR3 length equals 10 residues. The CDR3 sequence: CSVAGGTQYF. The CDR3 DNA follows: TGCAGCGTTGCGGGGGGGACCCAGTACTTC.

This clonotype was seen a few times. This rearrangement joins TRBV6-1 to TRBJ1-4, with D hard to call. Trimming took 7 bases from V and 6 from J, leaving 12 bases between them. Looked up from germline, CDR1 is MNHNS and CDR2 is SASEGT. This CDR3 spans 13 amino acids. The DNA of the CDR3 is TGTGCCAGCATGGGAAGGGCCTATGAAAAACTGTTTTTT. Translating it yields CASMGRAYEKLFF.